These 31 T cell receptor beta chains were all obtained from the same sample, sequenced in a study of T cell repertoires in cytomegalovirus infection (dated by TCRdb to between 2018 and 2021). TCRdb shows the sequencer as Illumina HiSeq 1500. TCRdb passed the public sequencing reads through fastp at Q25 and MiXCR, retaining productive beta sequences. Each CDR3 protein appears once, grouped with its most common genes and DNA. In this sample the table shows some 77,000 distinct CDR3 sequences, 3.7% of which occur a single time. The ten biggest clones cover 4% to 5.5% of the sample. The sequenced sample consisted of PBMCs. All receptors come from a human donor in good health (CMV status not recorded). Some clones in this sample may be carry-over from other donors' samples.

This clonotype was counted ten times or more. This chain uses TRBV19 with TRBJ1-2, with 9 bases that match TRBD1. From germline, CDR1 is LNHDA and CDR2 SQIVND (reference sequence). The CDR3 contains 12 residues. The trim removed 11 bases at V and 7 bases at J, leaving 8 bases unmatched. The CDR3 DNA reads TGTGCCTCAAACGACAGGGGGGCTGGCTACACCTTC. Its protein is CASNDRGAGYTF. The variable domain in full, completed from reference TRBV19 and TRBJ1-2, reads DGGITQSPKYLFRKEGQNVTLSCEQNLNHDAMYWYRQDPGQGLRLIYYSQIVNDFQKGDIAEGYSVSREKKESFPLTVTSAQKNPTAFYLCASNDRGAGYTFGSGTRLTVV.

This clonotype was observed many times. J is TRBJ2-5 and V is TRBV7-6; D call uncertain. Trimming left V 3 bases short and J 0 bases short, with 2 bases between. CDR1 is SGHVS, CDR2 FNYEAQ, per germline. The CDR3 extends over 12 amino acids. The CDR3 region is CASSFDQETQYF. CDR3 sequence (DNA): TGTGCCAGCAGCTTCGACCAAGAGACCCAGTACTTC.

At least ten counts were recorded for this clonotype. This chain links TRBV7-6 with TRBJ1-3, with D uncertain. The V gene's germline CDR1 is SGHVS and CDR2 FNYEAQ. V was cut by 4 bases and J by 2 bases, with 9 bases left in between. The CDR3 length is 14 residues. The CDR3 DNA reads as TGTGCCAGCAGCTCCGGAGTTACTGGAAACACCATATATTTT. Translating it yields CASSSGVTGNTIYF.

This clonotype was recorded at least ten times. V usage is TRBV15 and J usage is TRBJ1-1; tentatively, D is TRBD1 (5 bases). V was pared by 5 bases and J by 3 bases, with 10 bases between. Germline CDR1 reads LNHNV; CDR2 reads YYDKDF (reference sequence). The CDR3 is made up of 13 amino acids. CDR3 coding DNA: TGTGCCACCAGCGCCCAGGGTTACACTGAAGCTTTCTTT. Protein: CATSAQGYTEAFF.

This clonotype came up many times. CDR3 DNA: TGTGCCAGCAGCCCAAACAGGGGGAGGAACACTGAAGCTTTCTTT. Translation: CASSPNRGRNTEAFF. This rearrangement joins TRBV7-8 to TRBJ1-1; TRBD1 matches 8 bases. Germline CDR1 SGHVS, CDR2 FQNEAQ. The ends lost 5 bases at V and 1 base at J; junction bases unmatched: 6. CDR3 length: 15 amino acids.

Ten or more counts support this clonotype. V and J are TRBV7-2 and TRBJ2-5, with D unresolved. The germline CDR1 and CDR2 sequences are SGHTA and FQGNSA. Trimming took off 5 bases at V and 4 bases at J, with 8 bases between the two ends. This CDR3 region has 12 residues. The CDR3 DNA sequence: TGTGCCAGCAGCCGTAGTAGAGAGACCCAGTACTTC. It yields the protein CASSRSRETQYF.

The table lists this clonotype with many counts. This rearrangement joins TRBV11-2 to TRBJ1-5; D is unresolved. This CDR3 spans 15 amino acids. Trimming took 4 bases from V and 0 from J, leaving 10 bases between them. CDR1 SGHAT and CDR2 FQNNGV come from the germline V gene. The CDR3 sequence: CASSSGLNSNQPQHF. The CDR3 DNA is TGTGCCAGCAGCTCGGGATTGAATAGCAATCAGCCCCAGCATTTT.

This clonotype appeared a few times. This may be a read error: a much more frequent sequence differs by one nucleotide. The chain combines TRBV20-1 with TRBJ2-3; perhaps TRBD2 as D (5 bases). The germline V gene has CDR1 DFQATT and CDR2 SNEGSKA (reference sequence). Trimming took off 4 bases at V and 2 bases at J, with 16 bases between the two ends. The CDR3 length is 15 residues. This chain's CDR3 is CSATAGIDTTDTQYF. CDR3 nucleotides: TGCAGTGCTACAGCCGGGATAGACACCACAGATACGCAGTATTTT.

Many counts were recorded for this clonotype. The chain employs TRBV18 and TRBJ1-3; D gene unclear. Per germline, CDR1 KGHSH and CDR2 LQKENI. V was clipped by 3 bases and J by 0 bases, with 12 bases between them. The CDR3 consists of 16 residues. The CDR3 protein is CASSPAGANSGNTIYF. The CDR3 coding sequence is TGTGCCAGCTCACCCGCAGGAGCCAACTCTGGAAACACCATATATTTT.

This clonotype was detected ten times or more. This sequence joins TRBV7-3 and TRBJ2-3, with D uncertain. CDR3 length: 16 residues. The germline V and J ends were trimmed by 0 bases and 0 bases, with 10 bases remaining between them. Per the germline V gene, CDR1 is SGHTA and CDR2 is FQGTGA. CDR3 loop: CASSLTGGISTDTQYF. CDR3 nucleotides: TGTGCCAGCAGCTTAACAGGCGGAATTAGCACAGATACGCAGTATTTT.

This clonotype was observed at least ten times. The rearrangement joins TRBV20-1 to TRBJ2-3, with D possibly TRBD1 on 5 matching bases. The CDR3 length is 14 residues. V lost 3 bases and J 3 bases, leaving 13 bases between the germline ends. CDR1 and CDR2 (germline): DFQATT, SNEGSKA (reference sequence). CDR3 region: CSARNRFGTDTQYF. In DNA form, the CDR3 reads TGCAGTGCTAGGAACAGGTTTGGAACAGATACGCAGTATTTT.

The table lists this clonotype with many counts. This chain links TRBV6-5 with TRBJ1-5; perhaps TRBD1 as D (5 bases). CDR1 and CDR2 (germline): MNHEY, SVGAGI. CDR3 length equals 13 residues. Trimming left V 7 bases short and J 7 bases short, with 14 bases between. CDR3: CASKAGTGQPQHF. The CDR3 DNA reads as TGTGCCAGCAAGGCAGGGACCGGCCAGCCCCAGCATTTT.

This clonotype was seen at least ten times. The chain has TRBV20-1 and TRBJ1-4; TRBD1 might be the D (5 bases). The V end lost 2 bases, the J end lost 4 bases, and 11 bases lay between the germline ends. CDR1 and CDR2 (germline): DFQATT, SNEGSKA (reference sequence). The length of the CDR3 is 14 residues. CDR3 in amino acids: CSARPPRDNEKLFF. Written as DNA, the CDR3 is TGCAGTGCTAGACCTCCCAGGGATAATGAAAAACTGTTTTTT.

This clonotype was seen many times. This rearrangement joins TRBV6-2 or TRBV6-3 to TRBJ2-1; D unclear. V lost 0 bases to trimming and J lost 8 bases, with 5 bases between them. Germline V gene sequence: CDR1 MNHEY, CDR2 SVGEGT. This CDR3 has 12 amino acids. The CDR3, as DNA: TGTGCCAGCAGTTACTCCAGGTATGAGCAGTTCTTC. As protein: CASSYSRYEQFF.

Ten or more counts support this clonotype. This chain links TRBV7-8 with TRBJ2-1; 7 bases are shared with TRBD2. This CDR3 region has 16 residues. V lost 0 bases, J lost 2 bases, and 4 bases stayed unmatched. Germline CDR1 reads SGHVS; CDR2 reads FQNEAQ. The CDR3 spells CASSLARLAAYNEQFF. The DNA of the CDR3 is TGTGCCAGCAGCTTAGCGCGGCTAGCGGCCTACAATGAGCAGTTCTTC.

This clonotype was recorded at least ten times. In nucleotides, the CDR3 is TGTGCCAGCTCACCGCTCCCGACAGGGAATACCTTGAACACTGAAGCTTTCTTT. Its translation is CASSPLPTGNTLNTEAFF. The V call is TRBV18, the J call TRBJ1-1, with 7 bases that match TRBD1. J was trimmed by 0 bases and V by 3 bases; bases with no gene match: 13. Germline V gene sequence: CDR1 KGHSH, CDR2 LQKENI. The CDR3 covers 18 residues.

This clonotype has ten or more counts. The chain recombines TRBV7-9 with TRBJ1-2, with TRBD1 matching 7 bases. The germline gives CDR1 SEHNR, CDR2 FQNEAQ (reference sequence). V shed 3 bases, J shed 8 bases, and the junction held 15 bases outside the gene matches. This CDR3 is 16 amino acids long. The CDR3 DNA is TGTGCCAGCAGCTTTTCCCGGGACAGAGGATTGGGAGGCTACACCTTC. Amino acids: CASSFSRDRGLGGYTF.

This clonotype was recorded many times. J is TRBJ2-7 and V is TRBV7-9, with 7 bases matching TRBD1. CDR1 SEHNR and CDR2 FQNEAQ come from the germline V gene (reference sequence). The CDR3 contains 16 residues. V trimming: 5 bases; J trimming: 0 bases; junction bases outside the gene matches: 10. CDR3 sequence: CASSTLLGQSSYEQYF. In nucleotides, the CDR3 is TGTGCCAGCAGCACCCTTCTGGGACAGTCCTCCTACGAGCAGTACTTC. Based on the CDR3 plus reference TRBV7-9 and TRBJ2-7, the full variable domain is DTGVSQNPRHKITKRGQNVTFRCDPISEHNRLYWYRQTLGQGPEFLTYFQNEAQLEKSRLLSDRFSAERPKGSFSTLEIQRTEQGDSAMYLCASSTLLGQSSYEQYFGPGTRLTVT.

The sample holds many counts of this clonotype. This sequence joins TRBV5-1 and TRBJ2-7; D may match TRBD1 or TRBD2 (5 bases each). Germline CDR1 and CDR2: SGHRS and YFSETQ. Trimming cost V 0 bases and J 5 bases, with 15 bases left between them. The CDR3 runs to 15 residues. The CDR3 DNA sequence: TGCGCCAGCAGCTTGGAGCTGGGGGTGCCCCACGAGCAGTACTTC. Protein: CASSLELGVPHEQYF. The full variable domain, its missing parts supplied by reference TRBV5-1 and TRBJ2-7, is KAGVTQTPRYLIKTRGQQVTLSCSPISGHRSVSWYQQTPGQGLQFLFEYFSETQRNKGNFPGRFSGRQFSNSRSEMNVSTLELGDSALYLCASSLELGVPHEQYFGPGTRLTVT.

In its sample, this clonotype was seen many times. The J gene is TRBJ2-7, the V gene TRBV6-2 or TRBV6-3; D perhaps matches TRBD2 (5 bases). V dropped 0 bases and J dropped 11 bases, with 17 bases sitting between them. Per the germline V gene, CDR1 is MNHEY and CDR2 is SVGEGT. The CDR3 sequence is 14 residues long. CDR3 amino acids: CASSYSGPRFGKYF. CDR3 nucleotide sequence: TGTGCCAGCAGTTACTCCGGACCCCGCTTCGGGAAGTACTTC.

This clonotype has a handful of counts. The rearrangement joins TRBV7-9 to TRBJ2-7; 8 bases match TRBD2. Germline CDR1 is SEHNR and CDR2 is FQNEAQ (reference sequence). V lost 2 bases and J lost 6; bases outside the gene matches: 9. This CDR3 has 15 residues. CDR3 loop: CASSLFGGGHFEQYF. The DNA for the CDR3 is TGTGCCAGCAGCTTATTCGGGGGGGGCCACTTCGAGCAGTACTTC.

In this sample, this clonotype turned up many times. The chain recombines TRBV6-4 with TRBJ2-3; TRBD1 aligns across 10 bases. V lost 3 bases and J lost 1; bases outside the gene matches: 1. The germline CDR1 and CDR2 sequences are MRHNA and SNTAGT. There are 15 residues in the CDR3. The DNA for the CDR3 is TGTGCCAGCAGTGAGGGGACAGGGGGCACAGATACGCAGTATTTT. Protein sequence: CASSEGTGGTDTQYF.

This clonotype was found many times. The chain recombines TRBV7-2 with TRBJ1-4; D ambiguous. V was trimmed by 5 bases and J by 8 bases, leaving 12 bases between them. The CDR3 runs 13 residues. CDR1 is SGHTA, CDR2 FQGNSA, per germline. CDR3 in amino acids: CASSPAVSEKLFF. In nucleotides, the CDR3 is TGTGCCAGCAGCCCTGCAGTGTCCGAAAAACTGTTTTTT. The full variable domain, in which reference TRBV7-2 and TRBJ1-4 provide the parts outside the CDR3, is GAGVSQSPSNKVTEKGKDVELRCDPISGHTALYWYRQSLGQGLEFLIYFQGNSAPDKSGLPSDRFSAERTGGSVSTLTIQRTQQEDSAVYLCASSPAVSEKLFFGSGTQLSVL.

This clonotype was recorded many times. The gene calls are TRBV7-2 and TRBJ2-5, with a tentative D call TRBD1 (5 bases). The V gene's germline CDR1 is SGHTA and CDR2 FQGNSA. This CDR3 contains 16 residues. Deletions cut 5 bases from V and 2 bases from J, with 18 bases between. CDR3 nucleotides: TGTGCCAGCAGCCCAGGACACCCAGGCCCGCAAGAGACCCAGTACTTC. It encodes CASSPGHPGPQETQYF.

Many counts were recorded for this clonotype. V is TRBV4-3 and J is TRBJ2-2, with a tentative D call TRBD1 (6 bases). Trimming shortened V by 0 bases and J by 4 bases, and 12 bases separated the two germline ends. This CDR3 contains 16 residues. In germline, CDR1 is LGHNA, CDR2 YSLEER. Here the CDR3 reads CASSQERLGGTGELFF. The CDR3 DNA is TGCGCCAGCAGCCAAGAGCGATTAGGGGGCACCGGGGAGCTGTTTTTT.

There are many counts of this clonotype. This chain links TRBV4-1 with TRBJ2-1; possibly TRBD1 or TRBD2 for D (5 bases each). The CDR3 spans 16 residues. Between the trimmed V and J ends, which lost 3 bases and 2 bases, there was a span of 14 bases. In germline, CDR1 is MGHRA, CDR2 YSYEKL. The CDR3 coding sequence is TGCGCCAGCAGCCAGGCGGAGAGGGGACCCTACAATGAGCAGTTCTTC. Protein: CASSQAERGPYNEQFF.

This clonotype was found many times. This rearrangement joins TRBV7-8 to TRBJ2-5, with D tentatively TRBD2 (6 bases). The CDR3 covers 14 residues. Germline V gives CDR1 SGHVS, CDR2 FQNEAQ. Trimming stripped 5 bases from V and 2 bases from J, with 12 bases between. CDR3 coding DNA: TGTGCCAGCAGCCCTAGCGTTCTTCAAGAGACCCAGTACTTC. Translation: CASSPSVLQETQYF.

This clonotype was recorded at least ten times. The chain employs TRBV20-1 and TRBJ1-2; D is undetermined. The V gene's germline CDR1 is DFQATT and CDR2 SNEGSKA (reference sequence). The germline V and J ends were trimmed by 6 bases and 7 bases, with 12 bases remaining between them. This CDR3 contains 11 residues. CDR3 residues: CSAWGGFGYTF. CDR3 coding DNA: TGCAGTGCCTGGGGAGGTTTTGGCTACACCTTC.

This clonotype has a count of ten or more. J is TRBJ2-5 and V is TRBV15, with 10 positions matching TRBD2. J gave up 4 bases and V 6 bases, and 8 bases lay outside the gene matches. This CDR3 has 15 residues. Per germline, CDR1 LNHNV and CDR2 YYDKDF (reference sequence). CDR3 region: CATSIPAGGIETQYF. In nucleotides, the CDR3 is TGTGCCACCAGTATCCCAGCGGGGGGGATAGAGACCCAGTACTTC.

This clonotype showed up many times. V and J are TRBV6-2 or TRBV6-3 and TRBJ1-5; a possible D gene is TRBD1 (5 bases). Deletions cut 6 bases from V and 0 bases from J, with 12 bases between. The CDR3 contains 15 residues. Germline CDR1 reads MNHEY; CDR2 reads SVGEGT. This CDR3 reads CASRRPGRSNQPQHF. The CDR3 DNA is TGTGCCAGCAGGAGGCCAGGGCGTAGCAATCAGCCCCAGCATTTT.

This clonotype was seen at least ten times. V gene TRBV7-2 combines with J gene TRBJ1-2, with a tentative D call TRBD1 (6 bases). The CDR3 is made up of 13 amino acids. Germline CDR1 reads SGHTA; CDR2 reads FQGNSA. Trimming took off 5 bases at V and 7 bases at J, with 14 bases between the two ends. The CDR3 nucleotides read TGTGCCAGCAGCCCCTGGGGACAATCTGGCTACACCTTC. Amino acid sequence: CASSPWGQSGYTF.